Following are 3 T cell receptor beta chains from one sample sequenced in a study of blood T cell repertoires in COVID-19 (dated by TCRdb to the early 2020s). The library relied on the immunoSEQ multiplex PCR assay. In its TCRdb copy, this immuneACCESS table keeps in-frame sequences only and misses some clones. Where compared with another copy, unresolved V genes explain less than half of these, and the others have no known cause. This sample gives 350,000 to 450,000 clones in total; about 86% of them show up just once. The ten largest clones add up to 7.1% of the sample. Sequencing was performed on peripheral blood. Receptor source: a woman in her sixties with COVID-19, enrolled during active disease.

The gene calls are TRBV21-1 and TRBJ2-1; the D call of TRBD2 is as the table states it, not checked on the DNA. TRBV21-1 is annotated as a pseudogene. This CDR3 is built from 14 residues. CDR3 residues: CASSKGGGHHEQFF. CDR3 DNA sequence: TGTGCCAGCAGCAAAGGGGGGGGGCACCATGAGCAGTTCTTC.

This clone has more than one count but fewer than ten. This chain connects TRBV5-1 to TRBJ1-5; D is unresolved. Trimming removed 0 bases from V and 7 bases from J, with 14 bases in between. The CDR3 consists of 15 residues. In germline, CDR1 is SGHRS, CDR2 YFSETQ. DNA of the CDR3: TGCGCCAGCAGCTTGGAGGGAGTGGCGGGGCAGCCCCAGCATTTT. Protein sequence: CASSLEGVAGQPQHF.

The gene calls are TRBV19 and TRBJ1-1; D is perhaps TRBD1 (5 bases). V was clipped by 4 bases and J by 5 bases, with 14 bases between them. This CDR3 has 14 residues. Germline V lookup: CDR1 LNHDA, CDR2 SQIVND (reference sequence). This chain's CDR3 is CASSTTQGRTEAFF. CDR3 nucleotide sequence: TGTGCCAGTAGTACAACTCAGGGTCGGACTGAAGCTTTCTTT.